Following are 17 T cell receptor beta chains from one sample sequenced in a study of monozygotic twins with inflammatory bowel disease (dated by TCRdb to the late 2010s). Preparation of the library involved 5' RACE. The sequencer was an Illumina HiSeq 2500. Reads reprocessed by TCRdb are summarized as one entry per CDR3 protein sequence, and DNA is absent. The table for this sample shows around 450,000 distinct CDR3 sequences. The ten most abundant clones make up 2.4% of the sample. What was sequenced was blood. Receptors were obtained from a human donor with ulcerative colitis or Crohn's disease, or a healthy co-twin of an affected twin (not recorded which).

The chain couples TRBV5-6 to TRBJ1-1. Germline CDR1 and CDR2: SGHDT and YYEEEE. This CDR3 contains 13 residues. The CDR3 sequence: CASSFPADTEAFF.

The chain joins TRBV7-8 to TRBJ1-3; with no DNA, the TCRdb D assignment of TRBD1 cannot be verified. Germline values: CDR1 SGHVS, CDR2 FQNEAQ. CDR3 length: 15 amino acids. The CDR3 sequence: CASSYRGQIGNTIYF.

The rearrangement uses TRBV28 and TRBJ2-7. Germline V gene data show CDR1 as MDHEN and CDR2 as SYDVKM. The CDR3 has 14 amino acids. CDR3 sequence reads: CASSLPGFSYEQYF.

The J gene is TRBJ1-2, the V gene TRBV11-2; there is no DNA to check the TCRdb D call of TRBD1. The CDR3 contains 18 residues. The germline V gene encodes CDR1 SGHAT and CDR2 FQNNGV. The CDR3 sequence is CASSPRGAGGVNSYGYTF.

The V gene is TRBV14, the J gene TRBJ2-1; TCRdb returns TRBD1, unconfirmable since there is no DNA. Germline-derived CDR1 and CDR2 are SGHDN and FVKESK. The CDR3 extends over 13 amino acids. This CDR3 reads CASSQGPRAVPLF.

J is TRBJ2-5 and V is TRBV20-1. The CDR3 consists of 13 residues. Germline lookup yields CDR1 DFQATT and CDR2 SNEGSKA (reference sequence). The CDR3 is CSARSWQQETQYF.

This chain joins TRBV7-2 and TRBJ1-1; TCRdb proposes TRBD1, but this gene call is untestable without DNA. The CDR3 covers 14 residues. Germline CDR1 and CDR2: SGHTA and FQGNSA. CDR3 loop: CASSFDRGGTEAFF.

The CDR3: CASSQDSAGQGRLNIYF. The rearrangement joins TRBV4-3 to TRBJ1-3; TCRdb gives TRBD1 as the D gene, but with no DNA this cannot be confirmed. Germline CDR1 and CDR2: LGHNA and YSLEER. The CDR3 runs 17 residues.

The chain carries TRBV6-6 and TRBJ1-2; TCRdb picks TRBD1, but there is no DNA to check that call. Germline CDR1 MNHNY, CDR2 SVGAGI (reference sequence). CDR3 length: 14 amino acids. The CDR3 spells CASTWDRGLGGYTF.

V is TRBV27 and J is TRBJ1-6; TCRdb's assignment of TRBD1 cannot be checked, as there is no DNA. From germline, CDR1 is MNHEY and CDR2 SMNVEV (reference sequence). CDR3 length equals 14 residues. The CDR3 sequence: CASKAGGENSPLHF.

The chain links TRBV29-1 to TRBJ2-7. The CDR3 is 12 residues long. The germline V gene encodes CDR1 SQVTM and CDR2 ANQGSEA. This chain's CDR3 is CSAGSTLGEQYF.

The CDR3 reads CASSYSGTGGIYEQYF. This chain links TRBV6-5 with TRBJ2-7; TCRdb designates TRBD1, a call that cannot be tested without DNA. The CDR3 extends over 16 amino acids. Germline loops: CDR1 MNHEY, CDR2 SVGAGI.

The J gene is TRBJ1-2, the V gene TRBV20-1; there is no DNA to check the TCRdb D call of TRBD1. The CDR3 is 14 residues long. Germline CDR1 and CDR2: DFQATT and SNEGSKA (reference sequence). The CDR3 protein is CSASTQGQINGYTF.

The chain is built from TRBV24-1 and TRBJ2-2. Looked up from germline, CDR1 is KGHDR and CDR2 is SFDVKD. The CDR3 runs 14 residues. CDR3 amino acids: CATSDTANTGELFF.

The rearrangement joins TRBV5-5 to TRBJ1-2. The germline CDR1 and CDR2 sequences are SGHKS and YYEKEE (reference sequence). CDR3 size: 14 residues. This CDR3 is CASSLGDTNYGYTF.

The chain recombines TRBV7-8 with TRBJ2-7; the TCRdb D gene call, TRBD1, has no DNA to confirm it. Germline loops: CDR1 SGHVS, CDR2 FQNEAQ. The CDR3 contains 16 residues. The CDR3 here is CASSLGDRVSGYEQYF.

The chain combines TRBV28 with TRBJ2-4; TCRdb returns TRBD1, unconfirmable since there is no DNA. The CDR3 spans 12 residues. Looked up from germline, CDR1 is MDHEN and CDR2 is SYDVKM. The CDR3 sequence is CASSFEGDIQYF.